Included here is one TCR beta chain sequence, with context. Its antigen is still unknown. This sample is part of a study of blood T cells in healthy people across ages. Study observations and caveats: The study lacked donor CMV status, which possibly confounded expanded clonotype changes. Across the age range, TCR beta diversity per million T cells fell in a roughly linear way.

Russia was home to the donors, healthy Caucasian individuals aged about 6 to 90. This CDR3 has 16 residues. Trimming stripped 0 bases from V and 6 bases from J, with 15 bases between. Germline-derived CDR1 and CDR2 are SEHNR and FQNEAQ (reference sequence). The authors ran a second PCR of 7 to 11 cycles using a sample-barcoded 5' primer and a J-beta primer mix. One entry per CDR3 protein, called by TCRdb with MiXCR from the 5' RACE reads. The sample holds hundreds of thousands of distinct CDR3 sequences; roughly 60% are singletons and the top ten take 20% to 25%. V gene TRBV7-9 combines with J gene TRBJ2-1, with D maybe TRBD1 (6 bases). The sequence was obtained from a man aged 25-45 years in good health. The sequencing sample was made of blood. The CDR3 DNA reads as TGTGCCAGCAGCTTAGCGCAGGGGATTTCTGTCAATGAGCAGTTCTTC. Translated, it gives CASSLAQGISVNEQFF.